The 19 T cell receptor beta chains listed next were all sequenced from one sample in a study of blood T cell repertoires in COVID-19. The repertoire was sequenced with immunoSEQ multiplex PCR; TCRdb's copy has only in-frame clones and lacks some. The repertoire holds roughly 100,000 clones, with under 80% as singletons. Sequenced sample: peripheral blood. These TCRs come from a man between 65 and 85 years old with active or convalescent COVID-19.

The CDR3 nucleotides are TGTGCCAGCAGCTTAGGAGGCAGCGATGAGCAGTTCTTC. Its protein is CASSLGGSDEQFF. This chain connects TRBV7-2 to TRBJ2-1, with D unresolved. The ends were cut back, 1 base at V and 8 bases at J, with 9 bases in the middle. CDR3 size: 13 residues. Germline loops: CDR1 SGHTA, CDR2 FQGNSA.

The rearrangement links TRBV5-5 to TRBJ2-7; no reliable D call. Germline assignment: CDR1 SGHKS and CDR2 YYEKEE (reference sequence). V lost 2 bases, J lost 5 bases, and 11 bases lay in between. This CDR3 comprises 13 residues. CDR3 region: CASSFSQSHEQYF. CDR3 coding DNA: TGTGCCAGCAGCTTTTCGCAGTCTCACGAGCAGTACTTC. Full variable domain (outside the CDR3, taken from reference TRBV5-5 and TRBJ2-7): DAGVTQSPTHLIKTRGQQVTLRCSPISGHKSVSWYQQVLGQGPQFIFQYYEKEERGRGNFPDRFSARQFPNYSSELNVNALLLGDSALYLCASSFSQSHEQYFGPGTRLTVT.

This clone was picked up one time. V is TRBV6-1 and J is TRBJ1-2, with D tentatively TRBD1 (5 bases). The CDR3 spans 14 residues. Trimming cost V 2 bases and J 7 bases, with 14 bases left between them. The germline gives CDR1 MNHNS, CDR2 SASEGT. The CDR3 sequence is CASSEIGQGGGYTF. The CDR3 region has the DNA TGTGCCAGCAGTGAAATTGGGCAGGGCGGTGGCTACACCTTC.

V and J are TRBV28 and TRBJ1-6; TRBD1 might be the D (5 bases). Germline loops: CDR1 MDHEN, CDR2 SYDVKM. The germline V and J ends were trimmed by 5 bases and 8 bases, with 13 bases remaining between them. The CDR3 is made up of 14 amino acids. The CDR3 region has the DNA TGTGCCAGCAGTCCTGGACATTCCCATTCACCCCTCCACTTT. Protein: CASSPGHSHSPLHF.

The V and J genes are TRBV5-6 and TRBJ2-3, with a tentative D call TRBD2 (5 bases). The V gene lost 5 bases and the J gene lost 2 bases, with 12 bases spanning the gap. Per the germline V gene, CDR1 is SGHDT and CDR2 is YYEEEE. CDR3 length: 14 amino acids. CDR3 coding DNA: TGTGCCAGCAGTGATGGACTCATCACAGATACGCAGTATTTT. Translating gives CASSDGLITDTQYF.

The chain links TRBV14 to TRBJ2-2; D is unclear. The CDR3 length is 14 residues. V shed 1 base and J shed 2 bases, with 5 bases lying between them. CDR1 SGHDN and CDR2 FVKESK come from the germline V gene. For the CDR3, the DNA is TGTGCCAGCAGCCAAGCCGTTAACACCGGGGAGCTGTTTTTT. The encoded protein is CASSQAVNTGELFF.

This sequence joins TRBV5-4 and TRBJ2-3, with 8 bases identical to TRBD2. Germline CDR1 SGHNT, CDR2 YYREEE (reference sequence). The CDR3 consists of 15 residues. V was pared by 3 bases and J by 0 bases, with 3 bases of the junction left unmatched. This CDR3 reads CASSYLAGSTDTQYF. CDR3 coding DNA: TGTGCCAGCAGCTATCTAGCGGGTAGCACAGATACGCAGTATTTT. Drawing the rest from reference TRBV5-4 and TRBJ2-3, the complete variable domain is ETGVTQSPTHLIKTRGQQVTLRCSSQSGHNTVSWYQQALGQGPQFIFQYYREEENGRGNFPPRFSGLQFPNYSSELNVNALELDDSALYLCASSYLAGSTDTQYFGPGTRLTVL.

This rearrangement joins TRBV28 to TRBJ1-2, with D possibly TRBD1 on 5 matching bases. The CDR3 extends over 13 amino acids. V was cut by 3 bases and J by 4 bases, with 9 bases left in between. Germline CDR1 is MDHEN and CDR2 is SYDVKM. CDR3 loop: CASSLGRLYGYTF. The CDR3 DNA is TGTGCCAGCAGTTTGGGGCGGCTCTATGGCTACACCTTC.

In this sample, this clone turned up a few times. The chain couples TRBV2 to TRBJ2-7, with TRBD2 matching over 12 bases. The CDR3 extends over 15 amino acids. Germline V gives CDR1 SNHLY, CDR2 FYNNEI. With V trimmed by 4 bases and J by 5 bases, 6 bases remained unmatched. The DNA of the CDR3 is TGTGCCAGCAGTGCAAGACTAGCGGGGGTTAACGAGCAGTACTTC. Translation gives CASSARLAGVNEQYF.

The CDR3 nucleotides read TGTGCCACTAAGTCGGGACAGATGAACACTGAAGCTTTCTTT. Translated, it gives CATKSGQMNTEAFF. V usage is TRBV19 and J usage is TRBJ1-1, with 7 nucleotides matching TRBD1. Germline CDR1 and CDR2: LNHDA and SQIVND (reference sequence). CDR3 length: 14 amino acids. Germline trimming cut 10 bases from V and 0 bases from J; bases unmatched to any gene: 8.

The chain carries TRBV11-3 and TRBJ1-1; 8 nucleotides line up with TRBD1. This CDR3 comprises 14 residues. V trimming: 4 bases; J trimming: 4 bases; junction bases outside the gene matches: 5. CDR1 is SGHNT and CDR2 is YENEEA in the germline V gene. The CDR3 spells CASSSSTGGTEAFF. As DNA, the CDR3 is TGTGCCAGCAGCTCCTCAACAGGGGGCACTGAAGCTTTCTTT.

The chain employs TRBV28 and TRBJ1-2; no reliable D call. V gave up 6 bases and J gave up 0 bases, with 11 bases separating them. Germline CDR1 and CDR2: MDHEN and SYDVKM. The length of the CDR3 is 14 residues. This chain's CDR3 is CASSLNRANYGYTF. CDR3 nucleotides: TGTGCCAGCAGCTTGAACCGAGCTAACTATGGCTACACCTTC.

This chain's CDR3 is CASSQYPPGLAGDEQYF. Here the CDR3 DNA reads TGCGCCAGCAGTCAATACCCACCGGGACTAGCGGGAGATGAGCAGTACTTC. The rearrangement joins TRBV23-1 to TRBJ2-7, with 14 bases fitting TRBD2. Being an ORF, TRBV23-1 has a function that is uncertain. V shed 1 base, J shed 7 bases, and the junction held 9 bases outside the gene matches. The CDR3 has 17 residues.

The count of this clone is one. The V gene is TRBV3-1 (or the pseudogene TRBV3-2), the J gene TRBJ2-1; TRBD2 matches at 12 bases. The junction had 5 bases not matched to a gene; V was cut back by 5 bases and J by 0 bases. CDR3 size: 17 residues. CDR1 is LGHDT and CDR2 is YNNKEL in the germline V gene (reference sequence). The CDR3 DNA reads TGTGCCAGCAGCGGGACTAGCGGGCGGAGCTCCTACAATGAGCAGTTCTTC. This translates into CASSGTSGRSSYNEQFF.

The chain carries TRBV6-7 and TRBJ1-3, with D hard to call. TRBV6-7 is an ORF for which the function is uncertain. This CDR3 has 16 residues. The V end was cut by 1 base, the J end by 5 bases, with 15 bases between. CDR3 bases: TGTGCCAGCAGTTACTTTACCCTGGGGAGAAGAAACACCATATATTTT. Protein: CASSYFTLGRRNTIYF.

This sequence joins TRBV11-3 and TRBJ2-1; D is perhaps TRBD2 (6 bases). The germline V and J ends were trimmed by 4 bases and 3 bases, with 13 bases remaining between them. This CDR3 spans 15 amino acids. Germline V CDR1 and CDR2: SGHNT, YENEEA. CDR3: CASSSGLQYYNEQFF. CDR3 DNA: TGTGCCAGCAGCTCGGGACTGCAATACTACAATGAGCAGTTCTTC.

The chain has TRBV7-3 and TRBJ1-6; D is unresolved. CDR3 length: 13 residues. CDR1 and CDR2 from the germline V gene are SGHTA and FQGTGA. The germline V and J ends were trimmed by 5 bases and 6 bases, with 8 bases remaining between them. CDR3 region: CASSPEANSPLHF. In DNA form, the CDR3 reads TGTGCCAGCAGCCCCGAAGCTAATTCACCCCTCCACTTT.

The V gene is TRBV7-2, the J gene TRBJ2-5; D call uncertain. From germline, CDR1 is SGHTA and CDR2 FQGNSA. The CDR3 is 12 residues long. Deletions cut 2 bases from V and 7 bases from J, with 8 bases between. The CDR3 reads CASSLRGGTQYF. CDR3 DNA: TGTGCCAGCAGCTTACGAGGTGGGACCCAGTACTTC.

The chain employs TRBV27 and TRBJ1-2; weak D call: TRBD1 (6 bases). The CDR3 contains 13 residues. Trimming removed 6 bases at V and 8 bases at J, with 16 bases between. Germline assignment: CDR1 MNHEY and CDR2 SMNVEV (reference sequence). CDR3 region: CASSLSGAGGYTF. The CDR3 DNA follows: TGTGCCAGCAGCCTATCAGGGGCAGGGGGCTACACCTTC.